The 20 T cell receptor beta chains given below trace back to one sample, sequenced in a study of cytomegalovirus exposure and HLA in healthy donors. Method: immunoSEQ multiplex PCR; TCRdb's copy keeps in-frame clones and lacks some. This sample yields 250,000 to 350,000 clones, of which around 87% are seen a single time; approximately 1.1% belongs to the top ten. Sequencing was done on a sample of PBMCs. The receptors derive from a woman aged 25 to 39 in good health and CMV-seropositive.

The V call is TRBV6-5, the J call TRBJ1-6; D not certain. With 0 bases removed from V and 7 bases from J, the gap between germline ends came to 13 bases. Germline V CDR1 and CDR2: MNHEY, SVGAGI. The CDR3 runs to 16 residues. CDR3 sequence: CASSYSWAGQNSPLHF. The CDR3 DNA is TGTGCCAGCAGTTACTCTTGGGCAGGCCAGAATTCACCCCTCCACTTT.

The V call is TRBV29-1, the J call TRBJ2-7; 11 bases align to TRBD2. Germline V gene data show CDR1 as SQVTM and CDR2 as ANQGSEA. Unmatched junction bases numbered 5, after V lost 3 bases and J lost 4 bases. The CDR3 has 14 amino acids. CDR3: CSVESGTSGYEQYF. As DNA, the CDR3 is TGCAGCGTTGAGTCCGGGACTAGCGGATACGAGCAGTACTTC.

V and J are TRBV30 and TRBJ2-5; D call uncertain. The length of the CDR3 is 13 residues. The V end lost 0 bases, the J end lost 2 bases, and 7 bases lay between the germline ends. Per germline, CDR1 GTSNPN and CDR2 SVGIG (reference sequence). The chain's CDR3 is CAWSVMGQETQYF. The CDR3 DNA reads as TGTGCCTGGAGTGTTATGGGGCAAGAGACCCAGTACTTC.

The V gene is TRBV29-1, the J gene TRBJ1-4; D not certain. This CDR3 has 17 residues. Trimming took 0 bases from V and 2 from J, leaving 16 bases between them. The germline V gene encodes CDR1 SQVTM and CDR2 ANQGSEA. CDR3 protein: CSVEEGPPQGTNEKLFF. The DNA for the CDR3 is TGCAGCGTTGAAGAAGGGCCACCCCAAGGGACTAATGAAAAACTGTTTTTT.

This clone has a handful of counts. The genes are TRBV27 and TRBJ2-7; a weak D match, TRBD1 (6 bases). This CDR3 region has 12 residues. The germline CDR1 and CDR2 sequences are MNHEY and SMNVEV (reference sequence). The V gene lost 4 bases and the J gene lost 6 bases, with 10 bases spanning the gap. The CDR3 bases are TGTGCCAGCAGTTCCCAGGGGATCGAGCAGTACTTC. Translated: CASSSQGIEQYF.

V usage is TRBV29-1 and J usage is TRBJ1-2; D is possibly TRBD1 (5 bases). The V end was cut by 4 bases, the J end by 8 bases, with 17 bases between. The CDR3 consists of 13 residues. Per germline, CDR1 SQVTM and CDR2 ANQGSEA. For the CDR3, the DNA is TGCAGCGTTGGCACCGGGACCGCTTGGGGCTACACCTTC. Translating it yields CSVGTGTAWGYTF.

This chain uses TRBV4-2 with TRBJ2-5; TRBD1 agrees at 9 bases. CDR3 length: 20 amino acids. Germline CDR1 and CDR2: LGHNA and YNFKEQ. V was pared by 2 bases and J by 1 base, with 17 bases of the junction left unmatched. CDR3 nucleotides: TGTGCCAGCAGCCAATACAGTGGGACAGGGTCAACCACTATCCAAGAGACCCAGTACTTC. Amino acids: CASSQYSGTGSTTIQETQYF.

In nucleotides, the CDR3 is TGCGCCAGCAGCTCGAGGACAGGGGCCATGGGGTTCTTC. This sequence encodes CASSSRTGAMGFF. The gene calls are TRBV5-1 and TRBJ2-1; TRBD1 matches at 9 bases. The CDR3 length is 13 residues. The V segment lost 3 bases and the J segment 15 bases; nucleotides outside the gene matches: 10. CDR1 SGHRS and CDR2 YFSETQ come from the germline V gene.

This chain connects TRBV4-3 to TRBJ2-7, with 9 bases aligning to TRBD2. The junction had 3 bases not matched to a gene; V was cut back by 1 base and J by 2 bases. The CDR3 runs to 15 residues. Germline V gives CDR1 LGHNA, CDR2 YSLEER. CDR3 bases: TGCGCCAGCAGCCAAGCCGCGGGGGGGCCCTACGAGCAGTACTTC. It is translated as CASSQAAGGPYEQYF.

J is TRBJ1-2 and V is TRBV7-2; 7 nucleotides agree with TRBD1. The CDR3 is 14 residues long. Germline V gene sequence: CDR1 SGHTA, CDR2 FQGNSA. Trimming at V came to 7 bases and at J to 4 bases, leaving 9 bases not matched to a gene. For the CDR3, the DNA is TGTGCCAGCATCAACACCGGGACAGTCTATGGCTACACCTTC. Its protein is CASINTGTVYGYTF.

The chain uses TRBV13 and TRBJ2-3; D is uncertain. The germline V gene encodes CDR1 PRHDT and CDR2 FYEKMQ (reference sequence). The CDR3 contains 16 residues. Trimming took off 4 bases at V and 4 bases at J, with 18 bases between the two ends. The chain's CDR3 is CASSSPGGTKADTQYF. The CDR3 nucleotides are TGTGCCAGCAGCTCCCCAGGCGGAACCAAGGCAGATACGCAGTATTTT.

V usage is TRBV14 and J usage is TRBJ2-1, with D possibly being TRBD1 or TRBD2 (5 bases each). The V end lost 5 bases, the J end lost 7 bases, and 12 bases lay between the germline ends. Germline lookup yields CDR1 SGHDN and CDR2 FVKESK. There are 13 residues in the CDR3. The CDR3 region has the DNA TGTGCCAGCAGCTGGGGGATACGGAATGAGCAGTTCTTC. Translating gives CASSWGIRNEQFF.

V gene TRBV6-6 combines with J gene TRBJ1-1, with 7 bases fitting TRBD1. In germline, CDR1 is MNHNY, CDR2 SVGAGI (reference sequence). The CDR3 is 12 amino acids. CDR3 sequence reads: CALDPGGTEAFF. CDR3 DNA sequence: TGTGCTCTCGACCCAGGGGGAACTGAAGCTTTCTTT.

The rearrangement links TRBV28 to TRBJ2-7, with D uncertain. The CDR3 runs to 13 residues. Germline V gene lookup returns CDR1 MDHEN and CDR2 SYDVKM. V was cut by 6 bases and J by 7 bases, with 16 bases left in between. CDR3 DNA sequence: TGTGCCAGCAGGGGAAATCTTAAAGCGGAGCAGTACTTC. As protein: CASRGNLKAEQYF.

This clone is a singleton in its sample. The genes are TRBV27 and TRBJ2-7, with 11 bases that match TRBD1. The J segment lost 4 bases and the V segment lost 4 bases, leaving 6 bases of the junction unmatched. The germline CDR1 and CDR2 sequences are MNHEY and SMNVEV (reference sequence). The CDR3 runs 15 residues. CDR3 sequence (DNA): TGTGCCAGCAGTTCACTCGGGACAGGGGGTTACGAGCAGTACTTC. Translation: CASSSLGTGGYEQYF.

CDR3 region: CASSLQAGDVYEQYF. CDR3 DNA: TGTGCCAGCAGCCTACAGGCAGGGGACGTATACGAGCAGTACTTC. The chain joins TRBV7-3 to TRBJ2-7; D might be TRBD1 (6 bases). Germline V gives CDR1 SGHTA, CDR2 FQGTGA. CDR3 length: 15 residues. V dropped 5 bases and J dropped 4 bases, with 18 bases sitting between them.

This clone showed up just a few times. This chain uses TRBV4-3 with TRBJ2-7, with TRBD1 as a possible D gene (5 bases). The V and J ends lost 1 base and 7 bases respectively, with 11 bases between them. The CDR3 is made up of 13 amino acids. Germline V gene data show CDR1 as LGHNA and CDR2 as YSLEER. The CDR3 reads CASSQVGRGEQYF. The CDR3 DNA sequence: TGCGCCAGCAGCCAAGTAGGTAGGGGAGAGCAGTACTTC.

The chain links TRBV2 to TRBJ2-1; TRBD2 might be the D (6 bases). The CDR3 totals 14 residues. Germline values: CDR1 SNHLY, CDR2 FYNNEI. The ends were cut back, 5 bases at V and 5 bases at J, with 13 bases in the middle. CDR3 protein: CASSMIAVNNEQFF. CDR3 DNA sequence: TGTGCCAGCAGTATGATAGCGGTGAACAATGAGCAGTTCTTC.

The V gene is TRBV4-3, the J gene TRBJ1-1; D not resolved. This CDR3 has 14 residues. The ends were cut back, 1 base at V and 1 base at J, with 7 bases in the middle. Germline lookup yields CDR1 LGHNA and CDR2 YSLEER. CDR3 bases: TGCGCCAGCAGCCAAGTTATCAGGAACACTGAAGCTTTCTTT. Translation: CASSQVIRNTEAFF.

The J gene is TRBJ2-6, the V gene TRBV2, with no clear D. Germline V gene lookup returns CDR1 SNHLY and CDR2 FYNNEI. The CDR3 totals 14 residues. Trimming removed 7 bases from V and 0 bases from J, with 7 bases in between. CDR3 protein: CASKLGSGANVLTF. CDR3 sequence (DNA): TGTGCCAGCAAACTTGGCTCTGGGGCCAACGTCCTGACTTTC.